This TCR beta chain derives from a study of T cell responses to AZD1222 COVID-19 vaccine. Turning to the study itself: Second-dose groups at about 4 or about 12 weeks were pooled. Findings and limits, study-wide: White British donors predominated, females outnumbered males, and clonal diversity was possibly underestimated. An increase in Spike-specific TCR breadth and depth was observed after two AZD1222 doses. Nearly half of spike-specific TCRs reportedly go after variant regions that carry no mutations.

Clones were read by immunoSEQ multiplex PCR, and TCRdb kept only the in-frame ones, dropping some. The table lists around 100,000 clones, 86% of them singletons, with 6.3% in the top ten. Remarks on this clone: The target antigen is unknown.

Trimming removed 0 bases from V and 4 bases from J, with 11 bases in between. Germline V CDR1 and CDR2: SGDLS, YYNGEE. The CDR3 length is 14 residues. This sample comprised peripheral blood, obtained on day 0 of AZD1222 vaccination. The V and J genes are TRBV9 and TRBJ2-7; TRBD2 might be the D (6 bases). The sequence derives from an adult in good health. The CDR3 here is CASSVADGGYEQYF. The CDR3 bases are TGTGCCAGCAGCGTAGCTGACGGGGGATACGAGCAGTACTTC.